A selection of T cell receptor beta chains follows, all from one sample in a study of technical replicates of blood from several donors. TCRdb keeps only in-frame clones here, not all; method: immunoSEQ multiplex PCR. The sample lists around 79,000 clones, under 95% occurring once. The sequencing sample was made of T cells isolated from PBMCs. The receptors stem from a human donor in good health. Each CDR3 is given without its conserved first and last residue. Size tells how often a clone was seen (once, few, many) or the class of an expanded clone, and some rows leave it out.

clone size: .; V gene: TRBV19; J gene: TRBJ2-3; CDR3 protein: ASSIDGTSTSTDTQY
clone size: .; V gene: TRBV9; J gene: TRBJ2-1; CDR3 protein: ASSVPRQGGNEQF
clone size: .; V gene: TRBV7-9; J gene: TRBJ1-1; CDR3 protein: ASSWELGLLAF
clone size: .; V gene: TRBV5-4; J gene: TRBJ1-1; CDR3 protein: ASRSDRGRSEAF
clone size: .; V gene: TRBV29-1; J gene: TRBJ1-2; CDR3 protein: SVVGGPYGYT
clone size: .; V gene: TRBV28; J gene: TRBJ2-7; CDR3 protein: ASSTLAGVIYEQY
clone size: .; V gene: TRBV12-5; J gene: TRBJ1-4; CDR3 protein: ASAHRGLGTNEKLF
clone size: .; V gene: TRBV19; J gene: TRBJ2-7; CDR3 protein: ASSPSGQY
clone size: once; V gene: TRBV18; J gene: TRBJ2-3; CDR3 protein: ASSPLSASVGTDTQY
clone size: .; V gene: TRBV2; J gene: TRBJ1-3; CDR3 protein: ASSVGVVLSSGNTIY
clone size: .; V gene: TRBV5-1; J gene: TRBJ2-3; CDR3 protein: ASSLLGTGEGDTQY
clone size: .; V gene: TRBV2; J gene: TRBJ2-1; CDR3 protein: ASSEVGGVVPF
clone size: .; V gene: TRBV11-1; J gene: TRBJ2-2; CDR3 protein: ASSFSLPAGGQNTGELF
clone size: .; V gene: TRBV28; J gene: TRBJ2-3; CDR3 protein: ASSPLADTQY
clone size: .; V gene: TRBV6-4; J gene: TRBJ1-5; CDR3 protein: ASSANSNQPQH
clone size: .; V gene: TRBV7-9; J gene: TRBJ1-2; CDR3 protein: ASSLPAGTVGGYT
clone size: once; V gene: TRBV7-8; J gene: TRBJ1-1; CDR3 protein: ATGQGDFAF
clone size: .; V gene: TRBV20-1; J gene: TRBJ2-7; CDR3 protein: SARLVTEQY
clone size: .; V gene: TRBV6-1; J gene: TRBJ2-1; CDR3 protein: ASSEMSLRATYNEQF
clone size: .; V gene: TRBV27; J gene: TRBJ1-3; CDR3 protein: ASSPQGGHSGNTIY
clone size: .; V gene: TRBV28; J gene: TRBJ1-3; CDR3 protein: ASSPVDSRNTIY
clone size: .; V gene: TRBV19; J gene: TRBJ1-5; CDR3 protein: ASRTQGSNSNQPQH
clone size: .; V gene: TRBV28; J gene: TRBJ2-7; CDR3 protein: ASSYTGGDEQY
clone size: .; V gene: TRBV21-1; J gene: TRBJ2-1; CDR3 protein: ATTSGANNEQF
clone size: .; V gene: TRBV4-1; J gene: TRBJ2-3; CDR3 protein: ASSLGGTTDTQY
clone size: .; V gene: TRBV27; J gene: TRBJ2-1; CDR3 protein: ASTVAGKGLNEQF
clone size: few; V gene: TRBV11-3; J gene: TRBJ2-7; CDR3 protein: ASSLGGKYEQY
clone size: .; V gene: TRBV5-1; J gene: TRBJ2-3; CDR3 protein: ASSLRRGGTDTQY
clone size: .; V gene: TRBV29-1; J gene: TRBJ2-7; CDR3 protein: SVTGTGSLYEQY
clone size: .; V gene: TRBV15; J gene: TRBJ2-3; CDR3 protein: ATSSYTDTQY
clone size: .; V gene: TRBV7-2; J gene: TRBJ2-1; CDR3 protein: ASSPTGTGGHEQF
clone size: .; V gene: TRBV7-7; J gene: TRBJ2-1; CDR3 protein: ASSSGTSSNEQF
clone size: .; V gene: TRBV18; J gene: TRBJ2-7; CDR3 protein: ASSPTGSDYEQY
clone size: .; V gene: TRBV7-9; J gene: TRBJ2-6; CDR3 protein: ASSPMGHSGANVLT
clone size: .; V gene: TRBV28; J gene: TRBJ2-1; CDR3 protein: ASMTDRGLFNEQF
clone size: .; V gene: TRBV7-9; J gene: TRBJ1-2; CDR3 protein: ASSVNRDYGYT
clone size: .; V gene: TRBV7-9; J gene: TRBJ1-1; CDR3 protein: ASSHSYGTGKKDEAF
clone size: .; V gene: TRBV29-1; J gene: TRBJ2-2; CDR3 protein: SVSGLAGAGELF
clone size: .; V gene: TRBV5-6; J gene: TRBJ1-1; CDR3 protein: ASSLAAGLVGAF
clone size: few; V gene: TRBV12-5; J gene: TRBJ1-1; CDR3 protein: ASGLPGLTTEAF
clone size: .; V gene: TRBV5-1; J gene: TRBJ2-5; CDR3 protein: ASSGGTSGRAQQETQY
clone size: .; V gene: TRBV10-1; J gene: TRBJ2-7; CDR3 protein: ASSESAGYEQY
clone size: .; V gene: TRBV5-1; J gene: TRBJ2-2; CDR3 protein: ASSWTLTGLNTGELF
clone size: few; V gene: TRBV2; J gene: TRBJ1-2; CDR3 protein: ASRGQGRGYT
clone size: .; V gene: TRBV4-1; J gene: TRBJ1-1; CDR3 protein: ASSPGNTEAF
clone size: .; V gene: TRBV30; J gene: TRBJ2-6; CDR3 protein: AWSVIVWSGANSGANVLT